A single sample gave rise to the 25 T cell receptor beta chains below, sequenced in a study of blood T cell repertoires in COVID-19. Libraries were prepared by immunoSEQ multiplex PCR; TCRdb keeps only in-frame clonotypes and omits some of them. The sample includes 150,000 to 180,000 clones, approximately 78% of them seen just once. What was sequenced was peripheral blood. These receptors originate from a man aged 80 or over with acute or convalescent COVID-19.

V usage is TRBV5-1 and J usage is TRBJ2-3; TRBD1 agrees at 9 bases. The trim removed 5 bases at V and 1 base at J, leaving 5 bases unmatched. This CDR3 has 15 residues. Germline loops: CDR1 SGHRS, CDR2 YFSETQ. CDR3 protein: CASRQGAQGTDTQYF. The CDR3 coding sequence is TGCGCCAGCAGACAGGGGGCGCAGGGCACAGATACGCAGTATTTT.

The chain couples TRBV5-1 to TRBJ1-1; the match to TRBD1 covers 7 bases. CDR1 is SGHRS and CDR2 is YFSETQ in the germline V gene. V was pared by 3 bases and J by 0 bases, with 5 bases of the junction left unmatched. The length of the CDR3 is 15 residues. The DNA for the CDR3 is TGCGCCAGCAGCTCGGCAGGGGGGCTGAACACTGAAGCTTTCTTT. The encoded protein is CASSSAGGLNTEAFF.

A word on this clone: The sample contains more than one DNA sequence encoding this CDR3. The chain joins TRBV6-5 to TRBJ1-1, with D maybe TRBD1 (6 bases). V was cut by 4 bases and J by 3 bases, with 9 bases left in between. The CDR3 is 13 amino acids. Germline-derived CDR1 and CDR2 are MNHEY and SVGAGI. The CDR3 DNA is TGTGCCAGCAGTTCTCACAGGGACACTGAAGCTTTCTTT. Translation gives CASSSHRDTEAFF.

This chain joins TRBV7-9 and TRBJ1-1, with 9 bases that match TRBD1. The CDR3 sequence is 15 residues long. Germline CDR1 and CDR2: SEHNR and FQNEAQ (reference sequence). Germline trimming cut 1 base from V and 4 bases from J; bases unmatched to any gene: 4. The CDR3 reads CASSLGQGGITEAFF. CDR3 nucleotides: TGTGCCAGCAGCTTAGGACAGGGGGGTATCACTGAAGCTTTCTTT.

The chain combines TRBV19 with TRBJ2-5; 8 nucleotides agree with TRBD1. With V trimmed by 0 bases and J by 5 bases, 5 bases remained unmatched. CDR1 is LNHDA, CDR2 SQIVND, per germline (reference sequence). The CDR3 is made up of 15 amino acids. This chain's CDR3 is CASSIDQGARETQYF. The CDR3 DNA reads TGTGCCAGTAGTATAGATCAGGGGGCTCGGGAGACCCAGTACTTC.

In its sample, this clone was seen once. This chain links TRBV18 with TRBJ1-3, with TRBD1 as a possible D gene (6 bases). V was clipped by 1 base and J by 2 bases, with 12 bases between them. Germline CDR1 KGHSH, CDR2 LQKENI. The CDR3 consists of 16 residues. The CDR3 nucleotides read TGTGCCAGCTCACCACTCCGGGACACGACTGGAAACACCATATATTTT. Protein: CASSPLRDTTGNTIYF. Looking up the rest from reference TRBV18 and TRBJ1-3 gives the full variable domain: NAGVMQNPRHLVRRRGQEARLRCSPMKGHSHVYWYRQLPEEGLKFMVYLQKENIIDESGMPKERFSAEFPKEGPSILRIQQVVRGDSAAYFCASSPLRDTTGNTIYFGEGSWLTVV.

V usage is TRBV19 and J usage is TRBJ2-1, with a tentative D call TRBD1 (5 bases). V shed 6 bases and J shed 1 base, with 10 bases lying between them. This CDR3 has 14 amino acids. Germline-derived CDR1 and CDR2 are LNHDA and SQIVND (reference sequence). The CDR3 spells CASRGPGSYNEQFF. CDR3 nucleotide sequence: TGTGCCAGTAGGGGGCCAGGATCCTACAATGAGCAGTTCTTC.

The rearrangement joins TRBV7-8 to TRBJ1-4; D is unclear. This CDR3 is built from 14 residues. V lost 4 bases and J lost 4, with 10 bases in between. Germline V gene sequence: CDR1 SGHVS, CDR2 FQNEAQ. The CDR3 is CASSYTLFNEKLFF. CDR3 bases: TGTGCCAGCAGCTACACCCTTTTTAATGAAAAACTGTTTTTT.

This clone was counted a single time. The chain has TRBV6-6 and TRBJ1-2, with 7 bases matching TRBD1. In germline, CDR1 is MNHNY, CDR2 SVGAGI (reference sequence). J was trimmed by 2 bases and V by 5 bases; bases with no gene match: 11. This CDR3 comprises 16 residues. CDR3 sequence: CASSNSHGQANYGYTF. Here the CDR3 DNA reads TGTGCCAGCAGTAACAGCCATGGACAGGCGAACTATGGCTACACCTTC.

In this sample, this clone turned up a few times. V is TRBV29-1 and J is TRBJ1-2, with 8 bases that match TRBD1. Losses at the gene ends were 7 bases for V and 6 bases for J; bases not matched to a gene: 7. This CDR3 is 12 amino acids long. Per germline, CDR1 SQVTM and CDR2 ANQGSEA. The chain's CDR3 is CSGTDRGHGYTF. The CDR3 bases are TGCAGCGGAACCGACAGGGGCCATGGCTACACCTTC.

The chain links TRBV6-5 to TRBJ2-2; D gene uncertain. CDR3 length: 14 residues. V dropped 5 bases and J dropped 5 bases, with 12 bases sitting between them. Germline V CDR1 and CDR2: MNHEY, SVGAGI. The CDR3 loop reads CASSRHERTGELFF. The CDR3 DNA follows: TGTGCCAGCAGTAGACACGAACGGACCGGGGAGCTGTTTTTT.

CDR3 sequence reads: CASSPTGGGGEQYF. The CDR3 region has the DNA TGTGCCAGCAGCCCGACAGGGGGCGGAGGCGAGCAGTACTTC. The V and J genes are TRBV7-3 and TRBJ2-7; 10 nucleotides align to TRBD1. CDR1 and CDR2 from the germline V gene are SGHTA and FQGTGA. The J segment lost 6 bases and the V segment lost 5 bases, leaving 7 bases of the junction unmatched. This CDR3 comprises 14 residues.

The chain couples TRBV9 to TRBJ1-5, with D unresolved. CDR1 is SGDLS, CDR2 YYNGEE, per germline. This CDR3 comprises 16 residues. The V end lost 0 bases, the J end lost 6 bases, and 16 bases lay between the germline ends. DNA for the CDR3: TGTGCCAGCAGCGTAGACTCCGGGGTTGCGGGTCAGCCCCAGCATTTT. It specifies CASSVDSGVAGQPQHF. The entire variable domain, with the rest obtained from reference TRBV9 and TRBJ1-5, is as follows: DSGVTQTPKHLITATGQRVTLRCSPRSGDLSVYWYQQSLDQGLQFLIQYYNGEERAKGNILERFSAQQFPDLHSELNLSSLELGDSALYFCASSVDSGVAGQPQHFGDGTRLSIL.

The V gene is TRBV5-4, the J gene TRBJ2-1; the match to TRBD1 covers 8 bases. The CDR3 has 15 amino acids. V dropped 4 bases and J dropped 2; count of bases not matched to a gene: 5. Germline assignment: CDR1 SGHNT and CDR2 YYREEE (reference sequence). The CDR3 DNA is TGTGCCAGCAGCCTACAGGGGGGAACCTACAATGAGCAGTTCTTC. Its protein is CASSLQGGTYNEQFF.

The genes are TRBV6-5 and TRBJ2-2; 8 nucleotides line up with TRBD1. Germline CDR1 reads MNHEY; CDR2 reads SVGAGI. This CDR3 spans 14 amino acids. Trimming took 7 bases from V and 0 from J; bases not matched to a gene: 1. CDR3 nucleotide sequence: TGTGCCAGCAAGGACAGGGCGAACACCGGGGAGCTGTTTTTT. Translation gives CASKDRANTGELFF.

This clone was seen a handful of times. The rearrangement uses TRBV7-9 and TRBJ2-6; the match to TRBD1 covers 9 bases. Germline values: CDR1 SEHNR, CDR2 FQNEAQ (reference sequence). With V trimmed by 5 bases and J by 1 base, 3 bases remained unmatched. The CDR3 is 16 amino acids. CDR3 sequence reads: CASSPTGGSGANVLTF. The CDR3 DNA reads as TGTGCCAGCAGCCCGACAGGGGGATCTGGGGCCAACGTCCTGACTTTC.

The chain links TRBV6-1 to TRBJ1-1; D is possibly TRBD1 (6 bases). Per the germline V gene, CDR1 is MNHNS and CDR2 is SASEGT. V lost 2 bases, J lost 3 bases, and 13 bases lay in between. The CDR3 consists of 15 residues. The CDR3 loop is CASSEQGRLDTEAFF. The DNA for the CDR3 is TGTGCCAGCAGTGAACAGGGGAGATTGGACACTGAAGCTTTCTTT.

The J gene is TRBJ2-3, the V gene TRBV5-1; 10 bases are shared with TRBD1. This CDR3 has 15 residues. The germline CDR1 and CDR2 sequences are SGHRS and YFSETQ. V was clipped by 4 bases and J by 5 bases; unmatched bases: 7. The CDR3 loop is CASSPGQGFGDTQYF. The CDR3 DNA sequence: TGCGCCAGCAGCCCGGGACAGGGGTTCGGAGATACGCAGTATTTT.

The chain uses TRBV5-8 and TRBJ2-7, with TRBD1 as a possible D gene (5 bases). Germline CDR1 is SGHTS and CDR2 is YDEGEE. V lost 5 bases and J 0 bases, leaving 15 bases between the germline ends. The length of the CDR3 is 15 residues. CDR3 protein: CASSYNRPSSYEQYV. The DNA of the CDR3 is TGTGCCAGCAGTTACAACAGGCCGAGCTCCTACGAGCAGTACGTC.

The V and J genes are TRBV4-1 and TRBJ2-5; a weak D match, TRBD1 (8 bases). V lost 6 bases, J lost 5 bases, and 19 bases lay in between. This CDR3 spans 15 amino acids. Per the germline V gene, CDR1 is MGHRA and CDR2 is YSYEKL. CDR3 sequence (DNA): TGCGCCAGCAGGGGGGGGGCAGGGGGCGCGGAGACCCAGTACTTC. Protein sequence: CASRGGAGGAETQYF.

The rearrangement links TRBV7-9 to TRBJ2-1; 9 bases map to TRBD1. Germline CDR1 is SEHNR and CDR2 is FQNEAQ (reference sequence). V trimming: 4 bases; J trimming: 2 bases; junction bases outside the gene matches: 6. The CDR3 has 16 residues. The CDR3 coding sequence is TGTGCCAGCAGCTCTGCCACAGGGGGCGCCTACAATGAGCAGTTCTTC. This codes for CASSSATGGAYNEQFF.

The CDR3 DNA follows: TGTGCCAGCAGAGCCGGGACAGGGGGAGGTCAGCCCCAGCATTTT. Translating gives CASRAGTGGGQPQHF. The rearrangement joins TRBV2 to TRBJ1-5; 11 bases match TRBD1. The CDR3 covers 15 residues. Germline V gene data show CDR1 as SNHLY and CDR2 as FYNNEI. With 6 bases clipped from V and 6 bases from J, the junction kept 7 bases outside the gene matches.

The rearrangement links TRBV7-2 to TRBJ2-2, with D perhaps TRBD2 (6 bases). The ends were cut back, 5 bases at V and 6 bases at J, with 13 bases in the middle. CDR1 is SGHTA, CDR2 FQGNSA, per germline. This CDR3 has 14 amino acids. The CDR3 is CASSPGLGAGELFF. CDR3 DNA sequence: TGTGCCAGCAGCCCGGGACTGGGGGCCGGGGAGCTGTTTTTT.

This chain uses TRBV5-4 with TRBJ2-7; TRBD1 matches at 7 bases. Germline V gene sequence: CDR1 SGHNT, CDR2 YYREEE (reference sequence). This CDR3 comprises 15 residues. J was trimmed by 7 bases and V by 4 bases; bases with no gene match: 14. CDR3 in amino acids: CASSADRALPLEQYF. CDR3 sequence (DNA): TGTGCCAGCAGCGCTGACAGGGCTTTGCCCCTAGAGCAGTACTTC.

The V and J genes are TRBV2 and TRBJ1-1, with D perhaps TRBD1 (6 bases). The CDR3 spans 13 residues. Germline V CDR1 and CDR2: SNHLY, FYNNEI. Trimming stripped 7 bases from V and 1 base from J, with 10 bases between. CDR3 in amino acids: CASTRDKNTEAFF. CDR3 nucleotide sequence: TGTGCCAGCACCCGGGACAAGAACACTGAAGCTTTCTTT.